Below are 19 T cell receptor beta chains sequenced from a single sample in a study of blood T cell repertoires in COVID-19 (dated by TCRdb to 2020 to 2022). To prepare the library, the immunoSEQ multiplex PCR assay was applied. The table comes from immuneACCESS by way of TCRdb, which keeps in-frame sequences with V and J called. Part of the clones is missing from these tables; in studies checked, under half for an unresolved V gene and the rest for unknown reasons. A total of more than 200,000 clones appear in this sample, 85% to 90% of them only once. The top ten hold 1.5% to 2% of the sample. The sample was PBMCs or T cells enriched from blood (not recorded which). The source of these receptors is a woman between 50 and 59 years old who had recovered from COVID-19.

CDR3 nucleotides: TGTGCCAGCTATAGAGGCGGGGGGGAGACCCAGTACTTC. This encodes CASYRGGGETQYF. This chain links TRBV2 with TRBJ2-5; TRBD2 matches at 8 bases. V lost 8 bases, J lost 5 bases, and 7 bases stayed unmatched. Germline V gene sequence: CDR1 SNHLY, CDR2 FYNNEI. The CDR3 has 13 amino acids.

The V gene is TRBV2, the J gene TRBJ1-1; the match to TRBD1 covers 9 bases. Germline loops: CDR1 SNHLY, CDR2 FYNNEI. This CDR3 is 16 amino acids long. V trimming: 6 bases; J trimming: 5 bases; junction bases outside the gene matches: 13. CDR3 bases: TGTGCCAGCAGCCCTTCTCCGACAGGGGGTCGGACTGAAGCTTTCTTT. This sequence encodes CASSPSPTGGRTEAFF.

This clone has just one count. The chain couples TRBV5-1 to TRBJ2-3, with no clear D. Per the germline V gene, CDR1 is SGHRS and CDR2 is YFSETQ. The CDR3 consists of 16 residues. V lost 0 bases to trimming and J lost 4 bases, with 15 bases between them. CDR3 nucleotides: TGCGCCAGCAGCTTGGAGGCAGGCTCCCCTGCAGATACGCAGTATTTT. Protein: CASSLEAGSPADTQYF.

V and J are TRBV10-2 and TRBJ2-5; TRBD2 agrees at 12 bases. Losses at the gene ends were 5 bases for V and 5 bases for J; bases not matched to a gene: 21. Per the germline V gene, CDR1 is WSHSY and CDR2 is SAAADI. The CDR3 runs to 20 residues. The CDR3 region is CASSLSRELAGGLGRETQYF. The CDR3 DNA sequence: TGCGCCAGCAGTCTCTCGCGGGAACTAGCGGGAGGTCTGGGTCGGGAGACCCAGTACTTC.

J is TRBJ2-1 and V is TRBV2; TRBD1 might be the D (6 bases). Deletions cut 6 bases from V and 7 bases from J, with 10 bases between. The germline V gene encodes CDR1 SNHLY and CDR2 FYNNEI. This CDR3 is built from 12 residues. The CDR3 DNA sequence: TGTGCCAGCAGGGGGGACATGAATGAGCAGTTCTTC. This translates into CASRGDMNEQFF.

The J gene is TRBJ2-1, the V gene TRBV7-9, with 8 bases that match TRBD2. Germline lookup yields CDR1 SEHNR and CDR2 FQNEAQ (reference sequence). With 3 bases clipped from V and 8 bases from J, the junction kept 9 bases outside the gene matches. This CDR3 spans 15 amino acids. In nucleotides, the CDR3 is TGTGCCAGCAGCTTTTTGCAGCGGGAGATGGATGAGCAGTTCTTC. Translation: CASSFLQREMDEQFF.

V and J are TRBV28 and TRBJ1-3; 7 bases line up with TRBD1. This CDR3 is built from 15 residues. V gave up 4 bases and J gave up 4 bases; unmatched junction bases: 7. The germline gives CDR1 MDHEN, CDR2 SYDVKM. CDR3 sequence: CASSSGGSPGNTIYF. DNA of the CDR3: TGTGCCAGCAGTTCAGGGGGGTCTCCAGGAAACACCATATATTTT.

J is TRBJ2-5 and V is TRBV5-1; 9 bases agree with TRBD1. Germline assignment: CDR1 SGHRS and CDR2 YFSETQ. Unmatched junction bases numbered 12, after V lost 4 bases and J lost 2 bases. The CDR3 consists of 17 residues. CDR3 in DNA: TGCGCCAGCAGCCTCTTGGGGGTGGGACAGGGACAAGAGACCCAGTACTTC. Translation gives CASSLLGVGQGQETQYF.

This clone was counted a few times. The chain combines TRBV5-1 with TRBJ2-7; possibly TRBD1 for D (5 bases). Between the trimmed V and J ends, which lost 0 bases and 2 bases, there was a span of 6 bases. The CDR3 is made up of 13 amino acids. CDR1 and CDR2 from the germline V gene are SGHRS and YFSETQ. CDR3 bases: TGCGCCAGCAGCTTGGCAGGGACCTACGAGCAGTACTTC. It specifies CASSLAGTYEQYF.

The gene calls are TRBV4-1 and TRBJ2-5, with no clear D. CDR3 size: 15 residues. The V and J ends lost 0 bases and 1 base respectively, with 9 bases between them. Looked up from germline, CDR1 is MGHRA and CDR2 is YSYEKL. CDR3 loop: CASSQDRGSQETQYF. The CDR3 bases are TGCGCCAGCAGCCAAGATCGAGGCAGCCAAGAGACCCAGTACTTC.

The chain links TRBV7-2 to TRBJ2-7; TRBD1 agrees at 8 bases. This CDR3 comprises 11 residues. V gave up 5 bases and J gave up 9 bases; unmatched junction bases: 3. From germline, CDR1 is SGHTA and CDR2 FQGNSA. The CDR3 spells CASSQGQGQYF. The CDR3 coding sequence is TGTGCCAGCAGCCAAGGACAGGGGCAGTACTTC.

The V call is TRBV7-3, the J call TRBJ1-1; 10 positions match TRBD1. The trim removed 0 bases at V and 4 bases at J, leaving 2 bases unmatched. The CDR3 extends over 15 amino acids. Germline V gene data show CDR1 as SGHTA and CDR2 as FQGTGA. This CDR3 is CASSLTTGGGTEAFF. DNA of the CDR3: TGTGCCAGCAGCTTAACGACAGGGGGCGGCACTGAAGCTTTCTTT. The full variable domain, in which reference TRBV7-3 and TRBJ1-1 provide the parts outside the CDR3, is GAGVSQTPSNKVTEKGKYVELRCDPISGHTALYWYRQSLGQGPEFLIYFQGTGAADDSGLPNDRFFAVRPEGSVSTLKIQRTERGDSAVYLCASSLTTGGGTEAFFGQGTRLTVV.

This chain connects TRBV5-5 to TRBJ1-6; possible D gene TRBD1, 5 bases. V lost 5 bases, J lost 9 bases, and 18 bases lay in between. Per germline, CDR1 SGHKS and CDR2 YYEKEE (reference sequence). This CDR3 is 15 amino acids long. The CDR3: CASSVAGGTISPLHF. CDR3 nucleotides: TGTGCCAGCAGTGTTGCGGGGGGAACGATTTCACCCCTCCACTTT.

The V and J genes are TRBV4-3 and TRBJ2-7; 8 bases are shared with TRBD1. Germline values: CDR1 LGHNA, CDR2 YSLEER. The V and J ends lost 4 bases and 5 bases, in that order; junction bases with no gene match: 10. The CDR3 totals 15 residues. CDR3 amino acids: CASSPRQGWEDEQYF. In nucleotides, the CDR3 is TGCGCCAGCAGCCCAAGACAGGGGTGGGAGGACGAGCAGTACTTC.

The genes are TRBV3-1 (or the pseudogene TRBV3-2) and TRBJ1-2; D is ambiguous. CDR3 length: 15 residues. Germline lookup yields CDR1 LGHDT and CDR2 YNNKEL (reference sequence). The V end lost 5 bases, the J end lost 4 bases, and 17 bases lay between the germline ends. The CDR3 sequence is CASSSILGAFYGYTF. CDR3 in DNA: TGTGCCAGCAGCTCCATACTGGGCGCCTTCTATGGCTACACCTTC.

This clone showed up just a few times. The rearrangement uses TRBV12-3 or TRBV12-4 and TRBJ1-1, with D tentatively TRBD1 (5 bases). V lost 4 bases, J lost 6 bases, and 12 bases lay in between. The CDR3 consists of 13 residues. The CDR3 here is CASSSPGGAEAFF. The CDR3 bases are TGTGCCAGCAGTTCACCAGGAGGGGCTGAAGCTTTCTTT.

The chain combines TRBV20-1 with TRBJ2-1; TRBD2 aligns across 7 bases. Germline values: CDR1 DFQATT, CDR2 SNEGSKA (reference sequence). V trimming: 3 bases; J trimming: 5 bases; junction bases outside the gene matches: 4. The CDR3 consists of 13 residues. Here the CDR3 DNA reads TGCAGTGCTAGTCGTAGCGGGCACAATGAGCAGTTCTTC. Its translation: CSASRSGHNEQFF.

This rearrangement joins TRBV9 to TRBJ2-7; D is undetermined. This CDR3 contains 14 residues. Deletions cut 4 bases from V and 2 bases from J, with 13 bases between. Germline CDR1 and CDR2: SGDLS and YYNGEE. CDR3 region: CASSFTSEAYEQYF. The CDR3 DNA reads as TGTGCCAGCAGCTTCACAAGTGAAGCCTACGAGCAGTACTTC.

The chain combines TRBV5-1 with TRBJ2-5; no definite D call. V gave up 4 bases and J gave up 4 bases, with 14 bases separating them. The CDR3 is 14 residues long. The V gene's germline CDR1 is SGHRS and CDR2 YFSETQ. Written as DNA, the CDR3 is TGCGCCAGCAGCGTGGGTACAGTCGCAGAGACCCAGTACTTC. Translated, it gives CASSVGTVAETQYF.